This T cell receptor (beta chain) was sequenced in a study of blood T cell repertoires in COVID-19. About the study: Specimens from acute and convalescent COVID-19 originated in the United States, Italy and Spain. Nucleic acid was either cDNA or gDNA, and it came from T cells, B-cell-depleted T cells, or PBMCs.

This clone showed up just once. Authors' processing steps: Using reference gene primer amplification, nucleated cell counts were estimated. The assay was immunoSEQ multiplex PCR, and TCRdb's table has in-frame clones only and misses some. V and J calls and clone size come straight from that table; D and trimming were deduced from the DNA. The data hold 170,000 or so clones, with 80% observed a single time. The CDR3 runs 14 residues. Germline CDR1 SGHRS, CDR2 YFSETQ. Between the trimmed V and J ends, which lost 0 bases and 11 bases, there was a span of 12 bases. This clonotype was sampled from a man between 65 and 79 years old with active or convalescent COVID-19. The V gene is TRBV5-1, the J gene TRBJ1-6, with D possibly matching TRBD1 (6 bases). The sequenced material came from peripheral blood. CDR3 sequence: CASSLGQDRTPLHF. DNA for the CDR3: TGCGCCAGCAGCTTGGGACAGGATCGGACACCCCTCCACTTT.